Listed here is a single T cell receptor beta chain. Its antigen is not yet known. Base quality data are lacking; no much larger clone is found one base away. Healthy HIV-negative adults with no recently reported acute infections or vaccinations were included as donors. Every donor was a Caucasian adult residing in Nashville, Tennessee, USA. Magnetic negative selection was used to enrich CD4+ T cells, after which naive cells were positively selected on CD45RA and the negative fraction became the memory subset. Blood was obtained by leukapheresis, after which PBMCs were separated by Ficoll-Histopaque density gradient centrifugation and cryopreserved in liquid nitrogen vapor phase. Analytical flow cytometry was used to check the purity and quantity of every magnetically sorted T cell population. Genomic DNA was isolated from every sorted fraction and measured by UV absorbance on a Nanodrop 2000c. Relative to germline, V is 1 base shorter and J is 7 bases shorter, with 14 bases between their ends. The germline V gene yields SGHTA for CDR1 and FQGNSA for CDR2. The CDR3 runs 14 residues from the cysteine to the phenylalanine. Only the CDR3 DNA is retained, 42 bases long and in frame from the first base.

These data belong to a study of shared clonotypes between healthy human individuals (dated by TCRdb to the early 2020s). Study-wide context: A couple of women and a few men aged 18 to 49 years were included in the cohort. For each donor, CD4 naive and CD4 memory were each given three plates, CD8 naive was given two plates, and CD8 memory was given one plate. Blood TCR repertoires of 5 or 6 healthy adults were deeply sequenced to estimate repertoire size and the extent of clonotype sharing between individuals. To increase sequencing depth and limit assay-specific biases, different laboratories used diverse techniques to prepare libraries and sequence TCR repertoires. Leukapheresis yielded between about 0.9 and 9.5 billion PBMCs per donor.

The paper's findings and limits, for the study overall: Sampling was limited to blood, and TCR repertoires in tissue likely differ from TCR repertoires in blood. Estimated clonotype richness was generally larger for naive than for memory subsets. Pairwise subsampling indicated that sequencing depth was expected to affect the degree of clonotype sharing among donors. Because the study included only a small number of donors, the genetic and exposure-history diversity represented was limited. Sharing across several donors was observed for about 5% of naive CD4, less than 4% of naive CD8, 2% to 2.5% of memory CD4, and over 0.3% of memory CD8 clonotypes. Compared with non-shared clonotypes, the clonotypes found in all four sorted-subset donors had higher generation probabilities. Incomplete sequencing was indicated by rarefaction of sorted-subset datasets, despite the large sequencing depth.

Using the deep immunoSEQ assay, multiplex PCR amplified TCR CDR3 regions from genomic DNA. Extracted genomic DNA from each cell subset was spread evenly across all wells of several immunoSEQ 96-well plates, with each plate serving as a replicate. For sorted subsets, each replicate PCR was loaded with 150 to 250 ng genomic DNA, equivalent to 25,000 to 35,000 T cell genomes. The purified libraries were quantified using a Qubit 3.0 fluorometer, sized with a Bioanalyzer 2100, and then quantified again using the KAPA Library Quantification kit. Every immunoSEQ 96-well plate was sequenced on a separate single-read 150-cycle Illumina NextSeq 550 flow cell. As for the original processing: Because only junctional sequences without quality scores were contained in the immunoSEQ output, filtering matching that applied to full-length reads could not be performed. To assign V/J genes and CDR3, sequences were annotated using PyIR, a Python wrapper for IgBLAST v1.9, with IMGT germline references. Reads were filtered out if the reads had weak V/J assignments (E-value above 1e-6), no CDR3, stop codons, out-of-frame junctions, or ambiguous translated residues. V3J clonotypes were defined as sequences sharing the same inferred V gene, J gene, and CDR3 amino acid sequence. The percentage overlap between two repertoires was calculated by dividing the number of shared unique clonotypes by the size of the smaller repertoire. RTK rarefaction, the Chao1 estimator, and Recon v2.1 estimates of unobserved clonotypes were used to assess repertoire richness. Generation probabilities for all TCRbeta clonotypes obtained by the gDNA method from four donors were computed using OLGA. TCRdb limited this immuneACCESS table to in-frame rearrangements with V and J called. A share of clones is missing; checked studies link under half to unresolved V genes, and the rest is unexplained. The V and J calls and clone size were taken over from that table, and D and trimming were inferred from the DNA. This sample lists about 2.3 million clones; more than 80% were detected once. The top ten clonotypes cover 0.35% to 0.45% of the sample.

This TCR derives from a young man in good health. Some clones in this sample may be carry-over from other donors' samples. Sequencing was carried out using naive CD4+ T cells from PBMCs. Interpreted using the paper, the cell subset or site label stands for: CD45RA+ positively selected. Here the chain combines TRBV7-2 and TRBJ2-7; the D gene is possibly TRBD2, with 6 bases matching. This receptor has the CDR3 CASSLVAAHGEQYF. The nucleotides read TGTGCCAGCAGCTTAGTAGCGGCCCATGGGGAGCAGTACTTC.